This T cell receptor (beta chain) was documented in a study of OX40 agonist ivuxolimab in advanced cancers. Study as a whole: Earlier anti-PD-1, anti-PD-L1 or anti-CTLA-4 therapy was permitted; roughly 40% had received some. Findings and caveats of the study: On average, a greater number of expanded clones characterised CD8+ T cells relative to CD4+. With doses of 0.1-3.0 mg/kg, partial responders showed among the lowest clonal expansion.

The CDR3 totals 13 residues. Germline V lookup: CDR1 MNHNY, CDR2 SVGAGI (reference sequence). The ends were cut back, 9 bases at V and 7 bases at J, with 16 bases in the middle. A word on this clone: Its target is unknown.

This table comes from immunoSEQ multiplex PCR, and its TCRdb copy is limited to in-frame clones, with some not included. The repertoire includes 55,000 to 80,000 clones, approximately 85% of them detected once, and about 1% sits in the top ten. The J gene is TRBJ1-3, the V gene TRBV6-6; perhaps TRBD1 as D (5 bases). The TCR sequence derives from an adult with an advanced solid tumor such as melanoma, head and neck, liver or kidney cancer. The sample here was CD4+ or CD8+ T cells sorted from blood, taken in a trial of the OX40 agonist ivuxolimab. CDR3 in amino acids: CASATPSGNTIYF. CDR3 nucleotide sequence: TGTGCCAGTGCGACCCCGTCAGGGAACACCATATATTTT.